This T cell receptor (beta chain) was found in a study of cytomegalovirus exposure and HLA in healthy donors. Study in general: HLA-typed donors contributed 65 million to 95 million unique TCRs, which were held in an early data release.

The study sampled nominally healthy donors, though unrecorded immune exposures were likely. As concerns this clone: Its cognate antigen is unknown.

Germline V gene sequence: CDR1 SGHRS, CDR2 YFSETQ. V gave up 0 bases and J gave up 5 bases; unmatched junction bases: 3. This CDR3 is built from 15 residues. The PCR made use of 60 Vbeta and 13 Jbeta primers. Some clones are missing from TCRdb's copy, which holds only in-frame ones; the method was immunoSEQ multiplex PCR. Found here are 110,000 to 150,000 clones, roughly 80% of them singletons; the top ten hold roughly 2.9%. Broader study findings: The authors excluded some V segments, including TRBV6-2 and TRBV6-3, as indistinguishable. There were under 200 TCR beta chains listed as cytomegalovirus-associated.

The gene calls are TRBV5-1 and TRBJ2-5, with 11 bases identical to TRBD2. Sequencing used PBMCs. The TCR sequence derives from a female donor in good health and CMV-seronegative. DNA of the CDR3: TGCGCCAGCAGCTTGGTCCCTAGCGGGAGGGAGACCCAGTACTTC. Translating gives CASSLVPSGRETQYF.